This T cell receptor beta chain was documented in a study of blood T cell repertoires in COVID-19. On the study more broadly: Samples representing acute and convalescent COVID-19 were sourced from the United States, Italy and Spain. From T cells, B-cell-depleted T cells, or PBMCs came the material, which was cDNA or gDNA.

With V trimmed by 6 bases and J by 2 bases, 17 bases remained unmatched. Germline V gene data show CDR1 as KGHSH and CDR2 as LQKENI. This CDR3 spans 18 amino acids. This clone came up a few times. Method: immunoSEQ multiplex PCR; TCRdb's copy keeps in-frame clones and lacks some. The sample has about 370,000 clones, approximately 89% seen once. Specimen: peripheral blood. The genes are TRBV18 and TRBJ2-3; 7 nucleotides align to TRBD2. The sequence derives from a woman in her twenties or thirties with COVID-19, enrolled during active disease. Here the CDR3 reads CASSHPGLTITTTDTQYF. Written as DNA, the CDR3 is TGTGCCAGCTCTCATCCGGGACTAACCATCACTACCACAGATACGCAGTATTTT. Full variable domain (missing parts from reference TRBV18 and TRBJ2-3): NAGVMQNPRHLVRRRGQEARLRCSPMKGHSHVYWYRQLPEEGLKFMVYLQKENIIDESGMPKERFSAEFPKEGPSILRIQQVVRGDSAAYFCASSHPGLTITTTDTQYFGPGTRLTVL.